The rows below give T cell receptor beta chains drawn from one sample of a study of blood T cell repertoires in COVID-19. Measured with immunoSEQ multiplex PCR; TCRdb has only the in-frame clones, and not every one. The repertoire holds about 160,000 clones, with roughly 85% as singletons. Specimen: peripheral blood. These receptors were taken from a human donor with acute or convalescent COVID-19. The donor label of this sample is uncertain. Each CDR3 is given with its conserved first and last residue. Each record gives: V gene, J gene, CDR3 protein.

TRBV19	TRBJ1-5	CASNQGMVPQPQHF
TRBV5-4	TRBJ2-3	CASSLDASGGTDTQYF
TRBV2	TRBJ1-4	CASSDQGRGPTNEKLFF
TRBV11-2	TRBJ1-6	CASSYRASPLHF
TRBV5-1	TRBJ2-7	CASSFTGNEQYF
TRBV5-1	TRBJ2-7	CASSRGTERYEQYF
TRBV7-3	TRBJ2-7	CASSPRLAGTPYEQYF
TRBV5-1	TRBJ1-6	CASSLAGQTRSPLHF
TRBV30	TRBJ1-5	CAWSVLRAQPQHF
TRBV30	TRBJ1-2	CAWRYRGRLNYGYTF
TRBV7-2	TRBJ2-1	CASSLGTGRTWVNEQFF
TRBV28	TRBJ2-7	CASSSPGQGAGSYEQYF
TRBV9	TRBJ1-3	CASSNRQGWGNTIYF
TRBV11-3	TRBJ2-7	CASTLSRGKQGGYEQYF
TRBV9	TRBJ1-3	CASSARSSGNTIYF
TRBV6-2/TRBV6-3	TRBJ2-3	CASSYALADTDTQYF
TRBV2	TRBJ1-6	CASTGQSFYNSPLHF